Listed below are T cell receptor beta chains from one sample, sequenced in a study of cytomegalovirus exposure and HLA in healthy donors. Data came from immunoSEQ multiplex PCR; TCRdb stores just in-frame clones and leaves some out. The sample shows about 110,000 clones, about 59% of them seen only once. The sequenced sample was PBMCs. The receptors derive from a man aged 25 to 45 in good health and CMV-seropositive. Each CDR3 is given with its conserved first and last residue. A clone size is listed for some rows: how often the clone was seen (once, few, many), or a class if it is expanded.

v_call	j_call	clone_size	cdr3_aa
TRBV19	TRBJ2-7	-	CASSILGANSEQYF
TRBV9	TRBJ1-1	-	CASSVVGGGTEAFF
TRBV9	TRBJ2-1	-	CASSIASRFGEQFF
TRBV14	TRBJ1-3	once	CASSQYPNTIYF
TRBV5-1	TRBJ2-2	once	CASSLAGAGTGELFF
TRBV5-1	TRBJ2-2	few	CASSQRGQQGTGELFF
TRBV4-1	TRBJ2-3	-	CASSQEVAPLDTQYF
TRBV29-1	TRBJ1-4	-	CSVALFNGEKLFF
TRBV5-1	TRBJ1-1	-	CASSWSVEAFF
TRBV6-6	TRBJ2-1	-	CASSKTGVVYNEQFF
TRBV7-9	TRBJ1-4	few	CASSSPVGWGDEKLFF
TRBV5-6	TRBJ2-3	once	CASSQGPPTSTDTQYF
TRBV5-1	TRBJ2-3	-	CASAQGQFTDTQYF